This T cell receptor (beta chain) is drawn from a study of T cell responses to AZD1222 COVID-19 vaccine. About the research overall: The analysis combined second doses at about 4 or about 12 weeks. Study results and caveats: No repertoire was sampled before or during the peak T cell response, only after it. Vaccine-related CD4 TCRs covered spike, predominating at 160-218 and 743-854. White British people made up most donors, females outnumbered males, and clonal diversity was possibly underestimated.

A remark on this clone: Its specificity is unknown.

This table comes from immunoSEQ multiplex PCR, and its TCRdb copy is limited to in-frame clones, with some not included. Among 90,000 to 100,000 clones listed, around 89% were seen once. The sequencing used peripheral blood, collected on day 0 of AZD1222 vaccination. This TCR was recovered from an adult in good health.

This chain's CDR3 is CASSSWGNTGELFF. The CDR3 coding sequence is TGTGCCAGCAGCTCCTGGGGGAACACCGGGGAGCTGTTTTTT. The chain uses TRBV7-2 and TRBJ2-2; no clear D. CDR3 length equals 14 residues. Germline-derived CDR1 and CDR2 are SGHTA and FQGNSA. The V end lost 4 bases, the J end lost 1 base, and 7 bases lay between the germline ends.